The rows below give T cell receptor beta chains drawn from one sample of a study of monozygotic twins with inflammatory bowel disease. TCRdb reworked the 5' RACE reads into one entry per CDR3 protein, no DNA. In all, the sample yields about 160,000 distinct CDR3 sequences. Sequenced material: blood. The receptor source for this set is a human donor with ulcerative colitis or Crohn's disease, or a healthy co-twin of an affected twin (not recorded which). Each CDR3 is given with its conserved first and last residue. Fields, in order: J gene, CDR3 length, V gene, CDR3 protein.

>TRBJ1-3|13|TRBV5-5
CASSRPDGNTIYF
>TRBJ2-5|17|TRBV7-6
CASSTTTSGRWMETQYF
>TRBJ2-1|15|TRBV29-1
CSVEDFRERGNEQFF
>TRBJ2-7|13|TRBV5-6
CASQTWGRYEQYF
>TRBJ1-5|16|TRBV6-2/TRBV6-3
CASSYWTGGGNQPQHF
>TRBJ2-5|14|TRBV27
CASSTQGFEETQYF
>TRBJ2-4|13|TRBV28
CASSRGLKNIQYF
>TRBJ2-7|15|TRBV5-1
CASSPGLAVSYEQYF
>TRBJ2-1|13|TRBV5-1
CASSSETEGEQFF
>TRBJ1-2|14|TRBV19
CASSVGSDNYGYTF
>TRBJ2-1|15|TRBV19
CASTPNGRANNEQFF